The 9 T cell receptor beta chains in this list originate from one sample, sequenced in a study of siplizumab effects on memory and regulatory T cells. TCRdb's copy holds only in-frame clones and misses some; the assay was immunoSEQ multiplex PCR. The sample gives fewer than 65,000 clones, more than 85% of which show up once; 15% to 20% is in the top ten. The sequencing input was CD8+ T cells sorted from blood. Every receptor here comes from a human donor in good health.

This chain links TRBV5-1 with TRBJ2-7; 15 bases match TRBD2. CDR1 and CDR2 (germline): SGHRS, YFSETQ. The CDR3 runs 18 residues. V lost 0 bases to trimming and J lost 3 bases; unmatched junction nucleotides: 7. The DNA for the CDR3 is TGCGCCAGCAGCTTGGGGACTAGCGGGAGGGCCGTAAGCTACGAGCAGTACTTC. This gives the protein CASSLGTSGRAVSYEQYF.

The chain recombines TRBV27 with TRBJ2-1; TRBD2 might be the D (5 bases). The CDR3 is 14 residues long. Germline V gene data show CDR1 as MNHEY and CDR2 as SMNVEV (reference sequence). Trimming took off 6 bases at V and 6 bases at J, with 15 bases between the two ends. The CDR3 region has the DNA TGTGCCAGCAGCATCTCTGTCGGGGTCAATGAGCAGTTCTTC. Protein sequence: CASSISVGVNEQFF.

The chain recombines TRBV4-2 with TRBJ2-1; 10 nucleotides line up with TRBD2. Losses at the gene ends were 1 base for V and 5 bases for J; bases not matched to a gene: 11. CDR1 and CDR2 (germline): LGHNA, YNFKEQ. The length of the CDR3 is 18 residues. The CDR3: CASSQGASGRLEDNEQFF. CDR3 DNA: TGTGCCAGCAGCCAAGGGGCTAGCGGGAGATTGGAGGACAATGAGCAGTTCTTC.

The V call is TRBV7-9, the J call TRBJ2-2; perhaps TRBD1 as D (6 bases). V shed 6 bases and J shed 5 bases, with 13 bases lying between them. The CDR3 extends over 14 amino acids. Germline assignment: CDR1 SEHNR and CDR2 FQNEAQ (reference sequence). The CDR3 DNA reads TGTGCCAGCAGTTACGAGCAGGGGACCGGGGAGCTGTTTTTT. This translates into CASSYEQGTGELFF.

As DNA, the CDR3 is TGTGCCAGCAGGGGCACGTCGAACAGGGGGACCTCCTACGAGCAGTACTTC. Its translation: CASRGTSNRGTSYEQYF. The gene calls are TRBV2 and TRBJ2-7; 8 bases fit TRBD1. This CDR3 has 17 residues. CDR1 is SNHLY, CDR2 FYNNEI, per germline. V lost 6 bases and J lost 0; bases outside the gene matches: 13. Full variable domain (remainder filled in from reference TRBV2 and TRBJ2-7): EPEVTQTPSHQVTQMGQEVILRCVPISNHLYFYWYRQILGQKVEFLVSFYNNEISEKSEIFDDQFSVERPDGSNFTLKIRSTKLEDSAMYFCASRGTSNRGTSYEQYFGPGTRLTVT.

The V call is TRBV4-2, the J call TRBJ2-7; no clear D gene. CDR3 length: 13 residues. The V gene lost 1 base and the J gene lost 5 bases, with 9 bases spanning the gap. CDR1 is LGHNA and CDR2 is YNFKEQ in the germline V gene. CDR3 in DNA: TGTGCCAGCAGCCAAGGAATTTTGGACGAGCAGTACTTC. Its protein is CASSQGILDEQYF.

The chain uses TRBV4-1 and TRBJ2-7; D unclear. CDR1 is MGHRA and CDR2 is YSYEKL in the germline V gene. This CDR3 has 15 residues. The V end was cut by 1 base, the J end by 2 bases, with 12 bases between. Written as DNA, the CDR3 is TGCGCCAGCAGCCAAGGTAGTTCCCCTGCCTACGAGCAGTACTTC. Amino acids: CASSQGSSPAYEQYF.

The chain links TRBV7-9 to TRBJ1-2; D is ambiguous. V gave up 1 base and J gave up 5 bases, with 11 bases separating them. Germline CDR1 and CDR2: SEHNR and FQNEAQ (reference sequence). The CDR3 contains 14 residues. The CDR3 coding sequence is TGTGCCAGCAGCTTAGAAACAGCGGTATATGGCTACACCTTC. Translated, it gives CASSLETAVYGYTF.

The chain employs TRBV7-3 and TRBJ1-1; no reliable D call. Per germline, CDR1 SGHTA and CDR2 FQGTGA. V was trimmed by 5 bases and J by 1 base, leaving 14 bases between them. The CDR3 has 15 amino acids. CDR3 sequence (DNA): TGTGCCAGCAGCCCTACCGGTGCAGAGAACACTGAAGCTTTCTTT. Protein product: CASSPTGAENTEAFF.